One sample yielded the 32 T cell receptor beta chains listed below, sequenced in a study of cytomegalovirus exposure and HLA in healthy donors. This PCR relied on a set of 60 Vbeta primers and 13 Jbeta primers. The data were produced by immunoSEQ multiplex PCR, yet TCRdb's version contains in-frame clones alone and is incomplete. Of around 150,000 clones in the sample, over 70% were seen once. Sequencing input: PBMCs. These TCRs come from a woman younger than 35 in good health and CMV-seronegative.

The CDR3 spells CAIRKDRQSYEQYF. Written as DNA, the CDR3 is TGTGCCATCCGGAAGGACAGACAATCCTACGAGCAGTACTTC. This chain connects TRBV10-3 to TRBJ2-7, with a possible D match to TRBD1 (6 bases). CDR3 length: 14 amino acids. Germline V gene data show CDR1 as ENHRY and CDR2 as SYGVKD. V was shortened by 8 bases and J by 1 base, with 15 bases between the two germline ends.

This clone was seen only a few times. The chain's CDR3 is CASSLRQANSPLHF. The CDR3, as DNA: TGTGCCAGCAGCTTAAGACAGGCCAATTCACCCCTCCACTTT. This chain uses TRBV13 with TRBJ1-6; tentatively, D is TRBD1 (6 bases). There are 14 residues in the CDR3. V lost 2 bases and J lost 7, with 9 bases in between. Per the germline V gene, CDR1 is PRHDT and CDR2 is FYEKMQ (reference sequence). The entire variable domain, with the rest obtained from reference TRBV13 and TRBJ1-6, is as follows: AAGVIQSPRHLIKEKRETATLKCYPIPRHDTVYWYQQGPGQDPQFLISFYEKMQSDKGSIPDRFSAQQFSDYHSELNMSSLELGDSALYFCASSLRQANSPLHFGNGTRLTVT.

This clone is a singleton in its sample. This chain joins TRBV18 and TRBJ2-2; TRBD1 is a possible D gene (5 bases). The CDR3 loop spans 17 amino acids. Germline CDR1 KGHSH, CDR2 LQKENI. The ends were cut back, 0 bases at V and 1 base at J, with 12 bases in the middle. CDR3 in amino acids: CASSPPTGVVNTGELFF. The CDR3 bases are TGTGCCAGCTCACCACCTACAGGTGTAGTGAACACCGGGGAGCTGTTTTTT.

The gene calls are TRBV2 and TRBJ2-7; D might be TRBD1 (6 bases). There are 12 residues in the CDR3. Trimming left V 5 bases short and J 9 bases short, with 14 bases between. Germline V lookup: CDR1 SNHLY, CDR2 FYNNEI. The CDR3, as DNA: TGTGCCAGCAGTACCGACAGGTATAGGCAGTACTTC. This gives the protein CASSTDRYRQYF.

This clone occurred a few times. The genes are TRBV9 and TRBJ2-1; 10 positions agree with TRBD1. J gave up 9 bases and V 4 bases, and 7 bases lay outside the gene matches. CDR1 SGDLS and CDR2 YYNGEE come from the germline V gene. The CDR3 is 14 amino acids. DNA for the CDR3: TGTGCCAGCAGCCCTCGACAGGGGGCGGGTGAGCAGTTCTTC. It specifies CASSPRQGAGEQFF.

The chain employs TRBV6-5 and TRBJ1-1; D remains ambiguous. CDR3 size: 15 residues. Trimming stripped 3 bases from V and 0 bases from J, with 11 bases between. CDR1 is MNHEY and CDR2 is SVGAGI in the germline V gene. The CDR3 coding sequence is TGTGCCAGCAGTTATTTTTCCAGGATGAACACTGAAGCTTTCTTT. Translating it yields CASSYFSRMNTEAFF.

The chain employs TRBV28 and TRBJ1-2; D possibly corresponds to TRBD1 (5 bases). Per the germline V gene, CDR1 is MDHEN and CDR2 is SYDVKM. V was shortened by 2 bases and J by 4 bases, with 5 bases between the two germline ends. CDR3 length: 12 residues. The CDR3 protein is CASSLDSYGYTF. The CDR3 DNA sequence: TGTGCCAGCAGTTTAGACAGCTATGGCTACACCTTC.

The CDR3 nucleotides are TGTGCCGCGGTGGACAGGGGTACTGAAGCTTTCTTT. Residues: CAAVDRGTEAFF. The chain recombines TRBV2 with TRBJ1-1; TRBD1 matches 9 bases. Germline V gives CDR1 SNHLY, CDR2 FYNNEI. Unmatched junction bases numbered 6, after V lost 11 bases and J lost 5 bases. The CDR3 is 12 residues long.

The chain employs TRBV5-1 and TRBJ2-1; 9 bases match TRBD1. The V gene's germline CDR1 is SGHRS and CDR2 YFSETQ. The trim removed 4 bases at V and 7 bases at J, leaving 9 bases unmatched. The CDR3 is 15 residues long. CDR3 in amino acids: CASSLGQGPRNEQFF. The CDR3 DNA sequence: TGCGCCAGCAGCCTCGGACAGGGGCCTCGGAATGAGCAGTTCTTC.

This chain uses TRBV15 with TRBJ2-5, with 11 bases fitting TRBD1. The CDR3 length is 18 residues. The germline gives CDR1 LNHNV, CDR2 YYDKDF (reference sequence). J was trimmed by 4 bases and V by 0 bases; bases with no gene match: 10. CDR3 coding DNA: TGTGCCACCAGCAGAGACTTAAGGCCGGGACAGGGGGGAGAGACCCAGTACTTC. Protein product: CATSRDLRPGQGGETQYF.

The genes are TRBV4-1 and TRBJ2-2; 10 positions match TRBD2. CDR3 size: 16 residues. Unmatched junction bases numbered 7, after V lost 4 bases and J lost 5 bases. The germline CDR1 and CDR2 sequences are MGHRA and YSYEKL. The chain's CDR3 is CASSPLAGGFTGELFF. The DNA of the CDR3 is TGCGCCAGCAGCCCTTTAGCGGGGGGATTTACCGGGGAGCTGTTTTTT.

The CDR3 spells CASTRDRGPLGELFF. CDR3 DNA: TGTGCCAGCACTAGGGACAGGGGGCCGTTAGGGGAGCTGTTTTTT. V is TRBV2 and J is TRBJ2-2; 12 nucleotides match TRBD1. This CDR3 has 15 residues. The germline CDR1 and CDR2 sequences are SNHLY and FYNNEI. V was clipped by 7 bases and J by 8 bases; unmatched bases: 8.

The rearrangement uses TRBV25-1 and TRBJ1-1; 9 bases agree with TRBD1. Germline V gene lookup returns CDR1 MGHDK and CDR2 SYGVNS. V shed 5 bases and J 7 bases; nucleotides not matched to a gene: 8. The CDR3 loop spans 14 amino acids. CDR3 bases: TGTGCCAGCAGTAACGTCGGGACAGGGATTGAAGCTTTCTTT. This translates into CASSNVGTGIEAFF.

The chain couples TRBV7-9 to TRBJ2-2; 12 bases map to TRBD2. The CDR3 length is 16 residues. The V and J ends lost 4 bases and 5 bases, in that order; junction bases with no gene match: 5. Germline CDR1 reads SEHNR; CDR2 reads FQNEAQ (reference sequence). The CDR3 reads CASSSRLAGVTGELFF. The CDR3 nucleotides are TGTGCCAGCAGCTCCAGACTAGCGGGGGTGACCGGGGAGCTGTTTTTT.

The chain carries TRBV19 and TRBJ1-5, with a weak D call TRBD1 (5 bases). The CDR3 length is 18 residues. Looked up from germline, CDR1 is LNHDA and CDR2 is SQIVND (reference sequence). The V end was cut by 3 bases, the J end by 0 bases, with 18 bases between. Here the CDR3 reads CASSMGLFAFDSNQPQHF. The CDR3 nucleotides read TGTGCCAGTAGTATGGGACTTTTCGCGTTTGATAGCAATCAGCCCCAGCATTTT.

This clone was seen more than once but under ten times. The V and J genes are TRBV7-8 and TRBJ2-1, with 8 bases matching TRBD2. V trimming: 4 bases; J trimming: 9 bases; junction bases outside the gene matches: 8. CDR1 and CDR2 from the germline V gene are SGHVS and FQNEAQ. This CDR3 contains 14 residues. In nucleotides, the CDR3 is TGTGCCAGCAGCTGGACTAGCAGCTCGGCTGAGCAGTTCTTC. Protein: CASSWTSSSAEQFF. Combining the CDR3 with reference TRBV7-8 and TRBJ2-1 gives the whole variable domain GAGVSQSPRYKVAKRGQDVALRCDPISGHVSLFWYQQALGQGPEFLTYFQNEAQLDKSGLPSDRFFAERPEGSVSTLKIQRTQQEDSAVYLCASSWTSSSAEQFFGPGTRLTVL.

This rearrangement joins TRBV6-6 to TRBJ1-5, with 7 bases aligning to TRBD1. This CDR3 region has 16 residues. V lost 5 bases, J lost 0 bases, and 7 bases stayed unmatched. Germline lookup yields CDR1 MNHNY and CDR2 SVGAGI (reference sequence). CDR3 in DNA: TGTGCCAGCAGTGCCAACAGGGGATTTAGCAATCAGCCCCAGCATTTT. Translation gives CASSANRGFSNQPQHF.

Remarks on this clone: This sample includes further DNA sequences coding for the same CDR3. This chain connects TRBV19 to TRBJ1-5; D unclear. The germline V gene has CDR1 LNHDA and CDR2 SQIVND (reference sequence). V was clipped by 0 bases and J by 0 bases, with 6 bases between them. The CDR3 spans 15 residues. The CDR3 nucleotides read TGTGCCAGTAGTATAGATCTAGATAGCAATCAGCCCCAGCATTTT. This codes for CASSIDLDSNQPQHF.

This clone was observed a single time. J is TRBJ1-1 and V is TRBV2; D not certain. Germline CDR1 SNHLY, CDR2 FYNNEI. V lost 6 bases and J lost 0, with 8 bases in between. This CDR3 contains 13 residues. CDR3 nucleotides: TGTGCCAGCAGGGAAATCATGAACACTGAAGCTTTCTTT. It translates to CASREIMNTEAFF.

V and J are TRBV4-1 and TRBJ2-5, with 12 bases aligning to TRBD1. The CDR3 covers 16 residues. Trimming took 4 bases from V and 6 from J; bases not matched to a gene: 9. The V gene's germline CDR1 is MGHRA and CDR2 YSYEKL. This CDR3 reads CASSPTGTGGRQTQYF. DNA for the CDR3: TGCGCCAGCAGCCCGACCGGGACAGGGGGCCGTCAGACCCAGTACTTC.

J is TRBJ2-3 and V is TRBV4-1; D gene unclear. The CDR3 loop spans 12 amino acids. The V end was cut by 5 bases, the J end by 6 bases, with 9 bases between. CDR1 is MGHRA and CDR2 is YSYEKL in the germline V gene. In DNA, the CDR3 is TGCGCCAGCAGCTTCCCGGAGGATACGCAGTATTTT. It specifies CASSFPEDTQYF.

This clone was seen a few times. The rearrangement uses TRBV9 and TRBJ2-3, with TRBD1 matching 10 bases. There are 15 residues in the CDR3. V was clipped by 3 bases and J by 6 bases; unmatched bases: 7. CDR1 SGDLS and CDR2 YYNGEE come from the germline V gene. The CDR3 bases are TGTGCCAGCAGCGCAGCCGGGACAGGGGTTGATACGCAGTATTTT. This gives the protein CASSAAGTGVDTQYF.

The V gene is TRBV6-1, the J gene TRBJ1-6; no clear D gene. Germline V lookup: CDR1 MNHNS, CDR2 SASEGT. This CDR3 spans 12 amino acids. Trimming shortened V by 0 bases and J by 9 bases, and 3 bases separated the two germline ends. The CDR3 coding sequence is TGTGCCAGCAGTGAAGCTCGTTCACCCCTCCACTTT. Translating it yields CASSEARSPLHF.

The J gene is TRBJ2-2, the V gene TRBV5-1, with a tentative D call TRBD1 (5 bases). Trimming shortened V by 0 bases and J by 0 bases, and 15 bases separated the two germline ends. The V gene's germline CDR1 is SGHRS and CDR2 YFSETQ. This CDR3 contains 18 residues. CDR3 protein: CASSLGEYAGSNTGELFF. For the CDR3, the DNA is TGCGCCAGCAGCTTGGGGGAATACGCAGGGTCGAACACCGGGGAGCTGTTTTTT.

J is TRBJ1-5 and V is TRBV5-8; 9 nucleotides align to TRBD1. Germline V gene lookup returns CDR1 SGHTS and CDR2 YDEGEE. Germline trimming cut 0 bases from V and 4 bases from J; bases unmatched to any gene: 5. The CDR3 consists of 16 residues. CDR3 bases: TGTGCCAGCAGCTTGGGGGGGACAGGGCGTAATCAGCCCCAGCATTTT. This gives the protein CASSLGGTGRNQPQHF.

This chain joins TRBV28 and TRBJ1-4; D gene uncertain. CDR1 is MDHEN and CDR2 is SYDVKM in the germline V gene. V was pared by 3 bases and J by 4 bases, with 12 bases between. CDR3 length: 15 amino acids. CDR3 in amino acids: CASSFSRGLNEKLFF. CDR3 sequence (DNA): TGTGCCAGCAGTTTCTCCCGGGGTCTTAATGAAAAACTGTTTTTT.

The V call is TRBV11-3, the J call TRBJ2-5, with a possible D match to TRBD2 (5 bases). Germline CDR1 SGHNT, CDR2 YENEEA. This CDR3 has 16 amino acids. V was pared by 1 base and J by 0 bases, with 12 bases between. CDR3 nucleotides: TGTGCCAGCAGCTTAGGGTCGAGGGTTTACCAAGAGACCCAGTACTTC. It yields the protein CASSLGSRVYQETQYF. Using reference TRBV11-3 and TRBJ2-5 for the parts outside the CDR3, the full variable domain is EAGVVQSPRYKIIEKKQPVAFWCNPISGHNTLYWYLQNLGQGPELLIRYENEEAVDDSQLPKDRFSAERLKGVDSTLKIQPAELGDSAVYLCASSLGSRVYQETQYFGPGTRLLVL.

The V gene is TRBV19, the J gene TRBJ2-3; a weak D match, TRBD2 (6 bases). The germline gives CDR1 LNHDA, CDR2 SQIVND (reference sequence). The CDR3 sequence is 16 residues long. Trimming removed 5 bases from V and 0 bases from J, with 15 bases in between. CDR3 protein: CASSDRDSRSTDTQYF. The CDR3 DNA sequence: TGTGCCAGTAGTGACCGGGACTCGAGAAGCACAGATACGCAGTATTTT.

J is TRBJ2-7 and V is TRBV11-2; maybe TRBD1 (5 bases). CDR3 size: 19 residues. CDR1 SGHAT and CDR2 FQNNGV come from the germline V gene. V was pared by 0 bases and J by 0 bases, with 21 bases between. The CDR3 DNA is TGTGCCAGCAGCTTAGATGCCCCCCCAGGGCTAAGGAGCTCCTACGAGCAGTACTTC. Translated, it gives CASSLDAPPGLRSSYEQYF. The variable domain in full, with the rest retrieved from reference TRBV11-2 and TRBJ2-7, is EAGVAQSPRYKIIEKRQSVAFWCNPISGHATLYWYQQILGQGPKLLIQFQNNGVVDDSQLPKDRFSAERLKGVDSTLKIQPAKLEDSAVYLCASSLDAPPGLRSSYEQYFGPGTRLTVT.

The chain links TRBV10-2 to TRBJ2-4; 8 bases map to TRBD1. The CDR3 is made up of 13 amino acids. Trimming cost V 4 bases and J 6 bases; bases outside gene matches: 2. Germline V CDR1 and CDR2: WSHSY, SAAADI. CDR3: CASSGQGRNIQYF. CDR3 coding DNA: TGCGCCAGCAGTGGACAGGGGAGAAACATTCAGTACTTC.

Comment on this clone: This sample also contains other DNA sequences that code for the same CDR3. The J gene is TRBJ2-2, the V gene TRBV5-4; D is perhaps TRBD2 (5 bases). V was cut by 4 bases and J by 5 bases, with 18 bases left in between. CDR1 and CDR2 (germline): SGHNT, YYREEE (reference sequence). This CDR3 spans 16 amino acids. The CDR3 sequence is CASSPPRGSGTGELFF. CDR3 coding DNA: TGTGCCAGCAGCCCCCCCCGGGGATCTGGGACCGGGGAGCTGTTTTTT.

The V and J genes are TRBV2 and TRBJ1-4; 7 bases match TRBD1. The V segment lost 7 bases and the J segment 2 bases; nucleotides outside the gene matches: 7. This CDR3 has 15 amino acids. The germline CDR1 and CDR2 sequences are SNHLY and FYNNEI. Here the CDR3 reads CASIRGLSTNEKLFF. The CDR3, as DNA: TGTGCCAGCATAAGGGGGCTCTCGACTAATGAAAAACTGTTTTTT.